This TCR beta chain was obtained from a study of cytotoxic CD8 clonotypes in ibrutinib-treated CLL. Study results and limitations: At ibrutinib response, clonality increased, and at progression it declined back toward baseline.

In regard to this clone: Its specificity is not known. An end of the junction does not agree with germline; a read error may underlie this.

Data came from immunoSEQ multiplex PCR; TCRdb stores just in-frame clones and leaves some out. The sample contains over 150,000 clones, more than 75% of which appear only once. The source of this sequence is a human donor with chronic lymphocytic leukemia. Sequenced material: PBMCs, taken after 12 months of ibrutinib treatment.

The CDR3 region is CARNVQGTQYF. The DNA of the CDR3 is TGTGCCAGGAATGTCCAAGGGACCCAGTACTTC. This chain joins TRBV2 and TRBJ2-5; no definite D call. The CDR3 runs to 11 residues. Germline V gene data show CDR1 as SNHLY and CDR2 as FYNNEI.